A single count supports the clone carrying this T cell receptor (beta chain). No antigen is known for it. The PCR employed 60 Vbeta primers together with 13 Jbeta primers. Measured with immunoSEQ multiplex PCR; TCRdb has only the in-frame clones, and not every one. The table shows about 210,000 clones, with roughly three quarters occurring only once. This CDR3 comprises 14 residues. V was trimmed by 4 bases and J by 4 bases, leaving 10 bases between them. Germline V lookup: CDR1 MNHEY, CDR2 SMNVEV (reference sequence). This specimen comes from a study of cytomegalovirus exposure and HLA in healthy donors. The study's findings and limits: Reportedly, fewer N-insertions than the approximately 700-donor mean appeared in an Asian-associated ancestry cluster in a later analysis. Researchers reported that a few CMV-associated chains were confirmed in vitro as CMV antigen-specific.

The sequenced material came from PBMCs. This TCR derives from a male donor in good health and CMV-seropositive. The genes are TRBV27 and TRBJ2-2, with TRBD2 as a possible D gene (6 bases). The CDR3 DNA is TGTGCCAGCAGTTCAGGGACTGCCACCGGGGAGCTGTTTTTT. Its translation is CASSSGTATGELFF.